This T cell receptor beta chain was sequenced in a study of T cell responses to AZD1222 COVID-19 vaccine (dated by TCRdb to 2020 to 2023). Some background on the complete study: TCR sequencing covered 230 to 250 trial participants: 200 to 220 given two doses of AZD1222 and about 26 given two doses of MenACWY control vaccine. Trial participants were enrolled into age subgroups of 18-55, 56-69 and 70-plus years, which contained about 150, 28 and 57 TCR-sequenced participants, respectively. Beyond this particular receptor, the publication reports: A significant rise in spike-specific TCR breadth and depth was observed after two AZD1222 doses relative to day 0 and relative to MenACWY recipients. Only a handful of AZD1222 recipients were SARS-CoV-2 seropositive at baseline, limiting conclusions about previously exposed vaccinees. Participants were mostly white British and included more females than males, and it was suggested by the authors that clonal diversity may have been underestimated. Epitopes outside the regions mutated in the B.1.351 and B.1.1.7 variants were reportedly recognized by nearly half of the unique spike-specific TCRs. The whole spike protein was spanned by vaccine-associated CD4 TCRs, and dominant responses were seen in regions 160-218 and 743-854. No day 14 peak-response samples were available, so repertoires were characterized only after the peak T cell response. The 56-69-year group was small, and its depth increase did not reach significance, likely because of low power.

On this clone: Its antigen has not been determined. Per-nucleotide qualities are absent, and no much larger clonotype sits a single base away.

The CDR3 regions of human TCRbeta chains were analyzed by immunosequencing. Under the source paper's analysis protocol: Repertoire TCRs were matched against a reference library of SARS-CoV-2-specific TCRs generated with the MIRA antigen-specificity platform. Breadth meant the fraction of unique TCRs that were SARS-CoV-2-associated, whereas depth meant the fraction of total T cells that were SARS-CoV-2-associated. Using the MIRA data, every spike-specific TCR was mapped to the spike region that the TCR reacted to and assigned to either a CD4 or a CD8 class. Log10-transformed breadth and depth values were compared by one-way ANOVA with Sidak's multiple comparisons tests. As stored in TCRdb, this immuneACCESS dataset retains in-frame rearrangements with V and J assigned. A fraction of the clones does not appear; measured against another copy, unresolved V genes explain less than half of the discrepancy, and the remainder lacks a known reason. That table furnishes V, J and clone size, whereas the DNA furnished D and trimming. The sample table shows 110,000 or so clones, and around 89% are seen once. 5.5% to 7.5% of the sample is taken by the ten largest.

In light of the paper, this sample's time point label describes: about 28 days (+/-7) after the second vaccine dose. AZD1222 recipients whose second dose came at about 4 weeks and those whose second dose came at about 12 weeks were combined into one group, since spike-specific TCR depth and breadth did not differ between the two schedules. Vaccinee samples were obtained from the UK trials COV001 and COV002, which included a single-blind randomized controlled phase 2/3 trial of AZD1222 (ChAdOx1 nCoV-19) in healthy adults. For TCRbeta chain sequencing, PBMC samples were collected from trial participants at day 0 and at day 28 after the second dose. Trimming accounts for 3 bases at V and 3 bases at J, while the number of junction bases matched to no gene is 4. From the cysteine up to the phenylalanine, the CDR3 has a length of 14 residues. Here the CDR3 DNA is all that survives: 42 bases in frame from base 1. The germline V gene gives CDR1 as SGDLS and CDR2 as YYNGEE.

The sequencing here drew on peripheral blood, taken 28 days after the second AZD1222 dose. The rearranged segments are TRBV9 and TRBJ2-7, with 9 junctional bases fitting TRBD1. This receptor was identified in an adult who received the AZD1222 COVID-19 vaccine. The sequenced DNA: TGTGCCAGCAGCGCAACAGGGGGCAGCTACGAGCAGTACTTC. It is translated as CASSATGGSYEQYF.